The 23 T cell receptor beta chains reported below all come from one sample, sequenced in a study of control samples from healthy donors and cancer patients. Here immunoSEQ multiplex PCR was the method, and the copy in TCRdb shows in-frame clones only, minus some. The sample gives approximately 150,000 clones, 88% of which show up once; around 1.6% is in the top ten. Sequencing input: blood. These receptors originate from a man aged 18-30 years in good health.

The CDR3 region is CASSWRTGSYNEQFF. The CDR3 DNA reads as TGTGCCAGCAGTTGGAGAACAGGCTCCTACAATGAGCAGTTCTTC. V gene TRBV27 combines with J gene TRBJ2-1, with TRBD1 as a possible D gene (5 bases). This CDR3 region has 15 residues. The germline gives CDR1 MNHEY, CDR2 SMNVEV (reference sequence). V was pared by 4 bases and J by 0 bases, with 10 bases between.

The chain employs TRBV5-1 and TRBJ1-3; 8 nucleotides line up with TRBD1. CDR1 and CDR2 from the germline V gene are SGHRS and YFSETQ. V dropped 0 bases and J dropped 2; count of bases not matched to a gene: 1. The CDR3 extends over 15 amino acids. This chain's CDR3 is CASSLAGGPGNTIYF. Written as DNA, the CDR3 is TGCGCCAGCAGCTTGGCAGGGGGCCCTGGAAACACCATATATTTT.

V usage is TRBV12-5 and J usage is TRBJ2-3; the D is unclear. From germline, CDR1 is LGHNT and CDR2 FRNRAP. Deletions cut 2 bases from V and 2 bases from J, with 11 bases between. There are 15 residues in the CDR3. CDR3 bases: TGTGCTAGTGGTTTGCCTCGTCCCAACACAGATACGCAGTATTTT. It translates to CASGLPRPNTDTQYF.

The chain carries TRBV4-1 and TRBJ1-4; D perhaps matches TRBD1 (5 bases). The V and J ends lost 0 bases and 3 bases respectively, with 11 bases between them. The length of the CDR3 is 16 residues. Germline CDR1 and CDR2: MGHRA and YSYEKL. As DNA, the CDR3 is TGCGCCAGCAGCCAAGATTATCCGGGGGCTAATGAAAAACTGTTTTTT. Translating gives CASSQDYPGANEKLFF.

The chain joins TRBV3-1 (or the pseudogene TRBV3-2) to TRBJ2-4, with D unclear. V was shortened by 0 bases and J by 8 bases, with 11 bases between the two germline ends. Per the germline V gene, CDR1 is LGHDT and CDR2 is YNNKEL (reference sequence). The CDR3 is 14 residues long. The CDR3 is CASSQDTAVDIQYF. The CDR3 DNA is TGTGCCAGCAGCCAAGATACGGCTGTGGACATTCAGTACTTC.

The V gene is TRBV2, the J gene TRBJ1-2, with 7 bases aligning to TRBD1. Germline CDR1 reads SNHLY; CDR2 reads FYNNEI. The CDR3 has 14 residues. J lost 2 bases, V lost 10 bases, and 10 bases had no gene match. CDR3 in DNA: TGTGCCACCGAGCGGGGGGGACAGAACTATGGCTACACCTTC. This codes for CATERGGQNYGYTF.

The rearrangement links TRBV30 to TRBJ2-2, with a possible D match to TRBD1 (5 bases). Trimming removed 0 bases at V and 4 bases at J, with 9 bases between. The germline V gene has CDR1 GTSNPN and CDR2 SVGIG (reference sequence). The CDR3 spans 14 residues. The CDR3 is CAWSVLGATGELFF. DNA for the CDR3: TGTGCCTGGAGTGTACTTGGGGCCACCGGGGAGCTGTTTTTT.

The DNA of the CDR3 is TGTGCCAGCAGGTTCGAGATCATGAACACTGAAGCTTTCTTT. Translation gives CASRFEIMNTEAFF. This chain connects TRBV6-6 to TRBJ1-1; D is unresolved. The CDR3 extends over 14 amino acids. V lost 6 bases to trimming and J lost 0 bases, with 11 bases between them. Germline lookup yields CDR1 MNHNY and CDR2 SVGAGI (reference sequence).

This rearrangement joins TRBV5-1 to TRBJ2-6; D call uncertain. The germline V gene has CDR1 SGHRS and CDR2 YFSETQ. The CDR3 runs to 17 residues. V was shortened by 2 bases and J by 0 bases, with 12 bases between the two germline ends. The CDR3 sequence: CASSFFPGVSGANVLTF. The CDR3 coding sequence is TGCGCCAGCAGCTTTTTCCCAGGAGTCTCTGGGGCCAACGTCCTGACTTTC.

This clone was detected a few times. The chain recombines TRBV5-1 with TRBJ1-5; 9 bases map to TRBD1. The germline V gene encodes CDR1 SGHRS and CDR2 YFSETQ. This CDR3 is built from 15 residues. V dropped 4 bases and J dropped 6; count of bases not matched to a gene: 8. CDR3 protein: CASSASTGGSQPQHF. Written as DNA, the CDR3 is TGCGCCAGCAGCGCCTCAACAGGGGGCAGTCAGCCCCAGCATTTT.

V and J are TRBV4-1 and TRBJ2-1; a possible D gene is TRBD2 (5 bases). Trimming pared 3 bases from V and 3 bases from J, leaving 21 bases between. Germline V gene lookup returns CDR1 MGHRA and CDR2 YSYEKL. The CDR3 consists of 18 residues. The CDR3: CASSQGSFAENVYNEQFF. CDR3 nucleotides: TGCGCCAGCAGCCAGGGGAGCTTTGCGGAAAACGTCTACAATGAGCAGTTCTTC.

This chain uses TRBV30 with TRBJ1-1; tentatively, D is TRBD1 (5 bases). Looked up from germline, CDR1 is GTSNPN and CDR2 is SVGIG (reference sequence). This CDR3 comprises 13 residues. Trimming left V 5 bases short and J 0 bases short, with 10 bases between. The CDR3, as DNA: TGTGCCTGGGGGGACCTCATGAACACTGAAGCTTTCTTT. Protein product: CAWGDLMNTEAFF.

The chain employs TRBV6-5 and TRBJ1-6, with D unresolved. Germline CDR1 MNHEY, CDR2 SVGAGI. The CDR3 contains 13 residues. The CDR3 DNA follows: TGTGCAACGCGAGGAGCTATCAATTCACCCCTCCACTTT. Translation: CATRGAINSPLHF.

This chain connects TRBV7-2 to TRBJ2-2; D is perhaps TRBD2 (6 bases). Trimming took off 1 base at V and 6 bases at J, with 9 bases between the two ends. The CDR3 totals 14 residues. Germline V gene lookup returns CDR1 SGHTA and CDR2 FQGNSA. For the CDR3, the DNA is TGTGCCAGCAGCTTAGGTGGAGGGGCCGGGGAGCTGTTTTTT. Its translation: CASSLGGGAGELFF.

CDR3 sequence reads: CASSLGGASTDTQYF. The CDR3 bases are TGTGCCAGCAGCTTGGGCGGGGCTAGCACAGATACGCAGTATTTT. V is TRBV5-6 and J is TRBJ2-3, with D possibly matching TRBD2 (6 bases). CDR3 length: 15 residues. V was shortened by 0 bases and J by 0 bases, with 8 bases between the two germline ends. Germline CDR1 reads SGHDT; CDR2 reads YYEEEE.

The chain carries TRBV29-1 and TRBJ2-1; 7 bases match TRBD2. Germline CDR1 is SQVTM and CDR2 is ANQGSEA. The ends lost 2 bases at V and 7 bases at J; junction bases unmatched: 5. The CDR3 length is 13 residues. The CDR3 here is CSVESWGGNEQFF. In DNA, the CDR3 is TGCAGCGTTGAAAGTTGGGGAGGGAATGAGCAGTTCTTC.

This clone showed up just a few times. This rearrangement joins TRBV4-3 to TRBJ1-2, with 8 bases that match TRBD1. V shed 4 bases, J shed 4 bases, and the junction held 11 bases outside the gene matches. This CDR3 spans 16 amino acids. Germline V gene data show CDR1 as LGHNA and CDR2 as YSLEER. The CDR3 loop reads CASSLDLRTGGYGYTF. Here the CDR3 DNA reads TGCGCCAGCAGCCTAGACCTTCGCACAGGGGGCTATGGCTACACCTTC.

The V and J genes are TRBV6-5 and TRBJ1-1; the D is unclear. Per germline, CDR1 MNHEY and CDR2 SVGAGI. The V end lost 2 bases, the J end lost 0 bases, and 7 bases lay between the germline ends. CDR3 length: 14 residues. The CDR3 nucleotides read TGTGCCAGCAGTTACGGACTAATGAACACTGAAGCTTTCTTT. Residues: CASSYGLMNTEAFF.

This chain connects TRBV19 to TRBJ1-6; tentatively, D is TRBD1 (5 bases). The CDR3 is 15 amino acids. In germline, CDR1 is LNHDA, CDR2 SQIVND (reference sequence). The V and J ends lost 3 bases and 9 bases respectively, with 15 bases between them. This CDR3 is CASSIGAAAISPLHF. For the CDR3, the DNA is TGTGCCAGTAGTATTGGGGCAGCCGCGATTTCACCCCTCCACTTT. Combining the CDR3 with reference TRBV19 and TRBJ1-6 gives the whole variable domain DGGITQSPKYLFRKEGQNVTLSCEQNLNHDAMYWYRQDPGQGLRLIYYSQIVNDFQKGDIAEGYSVSREKKESFPLTVTSAQKNPTAFYLCASSIGAAAISPLHFGNGTRLTVT.

The rearrangement uses TRBV13 and TRBJ2-2; D is unclear. The germline gives CDR1 PRHDT, CDR2 FYEKMQ (reference sequence). The length of the CDR3 is 13 residues. Trimming took off 0 bases at V and 6 bases at J, with 5 bases between the two ends. CDR3 loop: CASSLGFAGELFF. The CDR3 DNA is TGTGCCAGCAGCTTAGGGTTTGCCGGGGAGCTGTTTTTT. Full variable domain (outside the CDR3, taken from reference TRBV13 and TRBJ2-2): AAGVIQSPRHLIKEKRETATLKCYPIPRHDTVYWYQQGPGQDPQFLISFYEKMQSDKGSIPDRFSAQQFSDYHSELNMSSLELGDSALYFCASSLGFAGELFFGEGSRLTVL.

This CDR3 is CASSTRRTGSSYEQYF. Here the CDR3 DNA reads TGTGCCAGTAGTACCCGCCGTACAGGGAGCTCCTACGAGCAGTACTTC. The chain couples TRBV19 to TRBJ2-7; possibly TRBD1 for D (6 bases). The CDR3 is made up of 16 amino acids. V was trimmed by 4 bases and J by 0 bases, leaving 16 bases between them. CDR1 LNHDA and CDR2 SQIVND come from the germline V gene (reference sequence). Combining the CDR3 with reference TRBV19 and TRBJ2-7 gives the whole variable domain DGGITQSPKYLFRKEGQNVTLSCEQNLNHDAMYWYRQDPGQGLRLIYYSQIVNDFQKGDIAEGYSVSREKKESFPLTVTSAQKNPTAFYLCASSTRRTGSSYEQYFGPGTRLTVT.

This chain uses TRBV14 with TRBJ2-7, with D perhaps given as TRBD1 or TRBD2 (5 bases each). CDR1 is SGHDN and CDR2 is FVKESK in the germline V gene. V lost 0 bases and J lost 3, with 12 bases in between. This CDR3 has 15 residues. CDR3: CASSQETGADYEQYF. DNA of the CDR3: TGTGCCAGCAGCCAAGAAACCGGGGCGGACTACGAGCAGTACTTC.

The rearrangement uses TRBV5-6 and TRBJ2-3; D might be TRBD1 (5 bases). The CDR3 has 13 amino acids. V was pared by 3 bases and J by 2 bases, with 7 bases between. Germline CDR1 SGHDT, CDR2 YYEEEE. The CDR3 DNA follows: TGTGCCAGCAGCTCAGGGCTCACAGATACGCAGTATTTT. Its translation: CASSSGLTDTQYF. Full variable domain (outside the CDR3, taken from reference TRBV5-6 and TRBJ2-3): DAGVTQSPTHLIKTRGQQVTLRCSPKSGHDTVSWYQQALGQGPQFIFQYYEEEERQRGNFPDRFSGHQFPNYSSELNVNALLLGDSALYLCASSSGLTDTQYFGPGTRLTVL.